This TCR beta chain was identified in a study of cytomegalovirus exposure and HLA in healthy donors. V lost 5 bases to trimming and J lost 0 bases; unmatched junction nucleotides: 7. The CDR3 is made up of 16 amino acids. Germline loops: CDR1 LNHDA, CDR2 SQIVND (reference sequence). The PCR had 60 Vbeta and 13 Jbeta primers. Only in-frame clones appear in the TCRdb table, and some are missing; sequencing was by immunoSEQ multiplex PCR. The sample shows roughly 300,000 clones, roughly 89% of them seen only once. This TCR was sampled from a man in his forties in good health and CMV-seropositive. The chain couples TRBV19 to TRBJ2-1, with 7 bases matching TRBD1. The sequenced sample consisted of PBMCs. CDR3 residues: CASSFDEGASYNEQFF. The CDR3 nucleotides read TGTGCCAGTAGTTTCGACGAGGGGGCCTCCTACAATGAGCAGTTCTTC. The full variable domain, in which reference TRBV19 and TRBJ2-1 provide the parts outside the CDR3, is DGGITQSPKYLFRKEGQNVTLSCEQNLNHDAMYWYRQDPGQGLRLIYYSQIVNDFQKGDIAEGYSVSREKKESFPLTVTSAQKNPTAFYLCASSFDEGASYNEQFFGPGTRLTVL.